Each of the 30 T cell receptor beta chains below was sequenced from the same sample in a study of PD-L1 blockade in urothelial cancer. Clones were sequenced by immunoSEQ multiplex PCR, and TCRdb holds only the in-frame ones, with some missing. The data contain about 120,000 clones, more than 85% of them singletons. The time point here: peripheral blood 6 weeks after treatment start. This material consisted of PBMCs, taken around atezolizumab (anti-PD-L1) treatment. Receptors were obtained from a man aged 55 to 70 with urothelial cancer.

CDR3 region: CASSQPGTYEQYF. CDR3 DNA: TGTGCCAGCAGCCAGCCGGGGACCTACGAGCAGTACTTC. The rearrangement links TRBV5-4 to TRBJ2-7, with D tentatively TRBD2 (5 bases). Germline V gives CDR1 SGHNT, CDR2 YYREEE (reference sequence). The CDR3 has 13 amino acids. Trimming removed 4 bases at V and 2 bases at J, with 10 bases between.

The J gene is TRBJ1-4, the V gene TRBV19; D possibly corresponds to TRBD1 (6 bases). V lost 5 bases and J 2 bases, leaving 12 bases between the germline ends. This CDR3 contains 15 residues. Germline-derived CDR1 and CDR2 are LNHDA and SQIVND (reference sequence). The DNA of the CDR3 is TGTGCCAGTAGTGGAACAGGGTTGACTAATGAAAAACTGTTTTTT. The encoded protein is CASSGTGLTNEKLFF.

This chain joins TRBV7-3 and TRBJ2-7; 9 nucleotides agree with TRBD1. Losses at the gene ends were 5 bases for V and 3 bases for J; bases not matched to a gene: 5. Germline values: CDR1 SGHTA, CDR2 FQGTGA. The CDR3 totals 14 residues. CDR3 in DNA: TGTGCCAGCAGCCTCACAGGGGGCGGCTACGAGCAGTACTTC. Translation gives CASSLTGGGYEQYF.

The chain employs TRBV7-2 and TRBJ2-2; D call uncertain. V dropped 2 bases and J dropped 4 bases, with 8 bases sitting between them. CDR1 SGHTA and CDR2 FQGNSA come from the germline V gene. The CDR3 is 14 amino acids. The CDR3 protein is CASSLQISTGELFF. The CDR3 region has the DNA TGTGCCAGCAGCTTACAGATAAGCACCGGGGAGCTGTTTTTT. Based on the CDR3 plus reference TRBV7-2 and TRBJ2-2, the full variable domain is GAGVSQSPSNKVTEKGKDVELRCDPISGHTALYWYRQSLGQGLEFLIYFQGNSAPDKSGLPSDRFSAERTGGSVSTLTIQRTQQEDSAVYLCASSLQISTGELFFGEGSRLTVL.

J is TRBJ2-7 and V is TRBV7-2; 7 bases line up with TRBD1. The ends lost 5 bases at V and 2 bases at J; junction bases unmatched: 9. This CDR3 is built from 15 residues. CDR1 is SGHTA, CDR2 FQGNSA, per germline. The CDR3 is CASSPRGGTPYEQYF. The CDR3 DNA reads as TGTGCCAGCAGCCCTCGAGGGGGCACCCCCTACGAGCAGTACTTC.

The chain is built from TRBV19 and TRBJ2-7; the match to TRBD2 covers 11 bases. The germline gives CDR1 LNHDA, CDR2 SQIVND (reference sequence). There are 14 residues in the CDR3. With V trimmed by 5 bases and J by 1 base, 1 base remained unmatched. The CDR3 loop reads CASSPSGRSYEQYF. As DNA, the CDR3 is TGTGCCAGTAGTCCTAGCGGGAGGTCCTACGAGCAGTACTTC.

This clone was found once. This chain connects TRBV7-2 to TRBJ1-1; TRBD1 might be the D (5 bases). From germline, CDR1 is SGHTA and CDR2 FQGNSA. This CDR3 is built from 14 residues. The V end was cut by 5 bases, the J end by 6 bases, with 16 bases between. This chain's CDR3 is CASSPQVSRAEAFF. The CDR3 DNA follows: TGTGCCAGCAGCCCACAGGTAAGCCGCGCTGAAGCTTTCTTT.

The chain uses TRBV6-5 and TRBJ2-4; TRBD1 might be the D (5 bases). This CDR3 spans 13 amino acids. Trimming took 10 bases from V and 3 from J, leaving 13 bases between them. The germline CDR1 and CDR2 sequences are MNHEY and SVGAGI. CDR3 coding DNA: TGTGCCAAACTTAGCAGGGTCAAAAACATTCAGTACTTC. This sequence encodes CAKLSRVKNIQYF.

The CDR3, as DNA: TGTGCCAGCAGTCCGTACCTTACTGGAACAGGGGGCATCTACGAGCAGTACTTC. Translating it yields CASSPYLTGTGGIYEQYF. The chain links TRBV27 to TRBJ2-7, with 9 bases identical to TRBD1. The CDR3 runs 18 residues. The germline V gene has CDR1 MNHEY and CDR2 SMNVEV (reference sequence). The ends lost 5 bases at V and 3 bases at J; junction bases unmatched: 17.

The chain employs TRBV6-4 and TRBJ1-1, with 8 bases lining up with TRBD1. The length of the CDR3 is 16 residues. V shed 6 bases, J shed 4 bases, and the junction held 13 bases outside the gene matches. The V gene's germline CDR1 is MRHNA and CDR2 SNTAGT. The CDR3: CASRMETGEEGTEAFF. CDR3 sequence (DNA): TGTGCCAGCAGGATGGAGACAGGGGAAGAGGGCACTGAAGCTTTCTTT.

The genes are TRBV30 and TRBJ1-2, with a possible D match to TRBD1 (5 bases). This CDR3 comprises 12 residues. V lost 5 bases to trimming and J lost 4 bases, with 11 bases between them. Germline values: CDR1 GTSNPN, CDR2 SVGIG (reference sequence). CDR3 bases: TGTGCCTGGGGGGCGACCTCCTATGGCTACACCTTC. Its protein is CAWGATSYGYTF.

The rearrangement uses TRBV2 and TRBJ1-2; 9 bases agree with TRBD1. Germline CDR1 is SNHLY and CDR2 is FYNNEI. J gave up 4 bases and V 3 bases, and 0 bases lay outside the gene matches. The CDR3 runs 13 residues. The CDR3 sequence is CASSEGQGYGYTF. The CDR3 DNA sequence: TGTGCCAGCAGTGAGGGACAGGGCTATGGCTACACCTTC.

CDR3 loop: CAWSVAAGQPQHF. CDR3 nucleotide sequence: TGTGCCTGGAGTGTGGCAGCGGGTCAGCCCCAGCATTTT. The V call is TRBV30, the J call TRBJ1-5; no definite D call. The CDR3 is 13 residues long. In germline, CDR1 is GTSNPN, CDR2 SVGIG (reference sequence). Deletions cut 0 bases from V and 6 bases from J, with 9 bases between. Drawing the rest from reference TRBV30 and TRBJ1-5, the complete variable domain is SQTIHQWPATLVQPVGSPLSLECTVEGTSNPNLYWYRQAAGRGLQLLFYSVGIGQISSEVPQNLSASRPQDRQFILSSKKLLLSDSGFYLCAWSVAAGQPQHFGDGTRLSIL.

The chain is built from TRBV30 and TRBJ2-2; no clear D. The germline CDR1 and CDR2 sequences are GTSNPN and SVGIG (reference sequence). This CDR3 has 12 residues. Trimming took off 0 bases at V and 5 bases at J, with 4 bases between the two ends. CDR3: CAWSVTTGELFF. CDR3 coding DNA: TGTGCCTGGAGTGTAACAACCGGGGAGCTGTTTTTT.

The chain links TRBV5-1 to TRBJ2-3; TRBD1 might be the D (6 bases). V was pared by 0 bases and J by 4 bases, with 12 bases between. This CDR3 is built from 15 residues. Germline values: CDR1 SGHRS, CDR2 YFSETQ. The CDR3 DNA follows: TGCGCCAGCAGCTTGGGTGCCAGGGGTGCAGATACGCAGTATTTT. It yields the protein CASSLGARGADTQYF.

This clone was observed a handful of times. This CDR3 is CASSLEQGRGEKLFF. CDR3 DNA: TGTGCCAGCAGCTTAGAACAGGGTAGAGGTGAAAAACTGTTTTTT. The chain has TRBV7-2 and TRBJ1-4, with a weak D call TRBD1 (6 bases). Looked up from germline, CDR1 is SGHTA and CDR2 is FQGNSA. CDR3 length: 15 residues. V was cut by 1 base and J by 7 bases, with 13 bases left in between.

This sequence joins TRBV5-1 and TRBJ2-1, with D perhaps matching TRBD2 (7 bases). The CDR3 length is 15 residues. Trimming pared 0 bases from V and 4 bases from J, leaving 11 bases between. CDR1 is SGHRS and CDR2 is YFSETQ in the germline V gene. The CDR3 sequence: CASSLGGGIYNEQFF. CDR3 nucleotides: TGCGCCAGCAGCTTGGGCGGGGGCATTTACAATGAGCAGTTCTTC.

Comment on this clone: This may come from a read error, since a much larger clone is one base off. V and J are TRBV9 and TRBJ1-1; no firm D call. The CDR3 totals 13 residues. Looked up from germline, CDR1 is SGDLS and CDR2 is YYNGEE. V lost 0 bases and J 1 base, leaving 4 bases between the germline ends. CDR3: CASSVAGNTEAFF. CDR3 bases: TGTGCCAGCAGCGTAGCAGGGAACACTGAAGCTTTCTTT.

This chain joins TRBV1 and TRBJ2-3; the table's D call, TRBD2, has no DNA check behind it. TRBV1 is a pseudogene locus. The CDR3 extends over 16 amino acids. The CDR3 here is CTSSLPGGGDTDTQYF. In DNA form, the CDR3 reads TGCACCAGCAGCCTCCCGGGCGGGGGGGACACAGATACGCAGTATTTT.

This clone was found once. The chain has TRBV7-2 and TRBJ1-6, with 8 bases matching TRBD1. The trim removed 2 bases at V and 4 bases at J, leaving 7 bases unmatched. This CDR3 comprises 17 residues. Germline V lookup: CDR1 SGHTA, CDR2 FQGNSA. The CDR3 loop is CASSLRSGQGYNSPLHF. The CDR3, as DNA: TGTGCCAGCAGCTTAAGGTCCGGACAGGGATATAATTCACCCCTCCACTTT.

The DNA of the CDR3 is TGCGCCAGCAGCCTAGGGGCGGGAGGGGGTGATGAAAAACTGTTTTTT. This gives the protein CASSLGAGGGDEKLFF. J is TRBJ1-4 and V is TRBV4-1; a possible D gene is TRBD1 (6 bases). Per the germline V gene, CDR1 is MGHRA and CDR2 is YSYEKL. Trimming took 4 bases from V and 6 from J, leaving 18 bases between them. This CDR3 is 16 amino acids long.

V gene TRBV18 combines with J gene TRBJ1-1; no reliable D call. Germline V gene sequence: CDR1 KGHSH, CDR2 LQKENI. V shed 3 bases and J shed 6 bases, with 11 bases lying between them. CDR3 length equals 13 residues. The CDR3 region is CASSPTVGSEAFF. The CDR3 nucleotides read TGTGCCAGCTCACCCACAGTGGGTTCTGAAGCTTTCTTT. The entire variable domain, with the rest obtained from reference TRBV18 and TRBJ1-1, is as follows: NAGVMQNPRHLVRRRGQEARLRCSPMKGHSHVYWYRQLPEEGLKFMVYLQKENIIDESGMPKERFSAEFPKEGPSILRIQQVVRGDSAAYFCASSPTVGSEAFFGQGTRLTVV.

This chain connects TRBV27 to TRBJ2-7; D is unresolved. The CDR3 loop spans 15 amino acids. Germline-derived CDR1 and CDR2 are MNHEY and SMNVEV (reference sequence). V was trimmed by 5 bases and J by 6 bases, leaving 20 bases between them. The CDR3 here is CASSPLQVTHAEQYF. The CDR3 DNA sequence: TGTGCCAGCAGTCCCCTGCAGGTTACTCACGCCGAGCAGTACTTC.

The chain is built from TRBV2 and TRBJ2-2; 7 bases are a match to TRBD2. The CDR3 is made up of 15 amino acids. In germline, CDR1 is SNHLY, CDR2 FYNNEI. Trimming at V came to 7 bases and at J to 5 bases, leaving 10 bases not matched to a gene. The CDR3 coding sequence is TGTGCCAGCACGAGGGAGGGGCCGGTGACCGGGGAGCTGTTTTTT. Translated, it gives CASTREGPVTGELFF.

V gene TRBV6-1 combines with J gene TRBJ2-5; maybe TRBD2 (6 bases). Germline CDR1 and CDR2: MNHNS and SASEGT. V was cut by 3 bases and J by 4 bases, with 15 bases left in between. This CDR3 has 15 residues. The CDR3 spells CASSDGKAGGETQYF. For the CDR3, the DNA is TGTGCCAGCAGTGACGGAAAGGCCGGGGGAGAGACCCAGTACTTC.

Only one count was recorded for this clone. The chain joins TRBV5-1 to TRBJ1-1; 7 bases are shared with TRBD1. The CDR3 extends over 15 amino acids. V dropped 3 bases and J dropped 4; count of bases not matched to a gene: 9. Germline V gene data show CDR1 as SGHRS and CDR2 as YFSETQ. DNA of the CDR3: TGCGCCAGCAGCTCGCTGACAGGGTCGGGCACTGAAGCTTTCTTT. Translated, it gives CASSSLTGSGTEAFF.

J is TRBJ2-3 and V is TRBV7-2, with D perhaps matching TRBD2 (6 bases). V lost 0 bases to trimming and J lost 7 bases, with 11 bases between them. This CDR3 is built from 14 residues. The germline V gene has CDR1 SGHTA and CDR2 FQGNSA. CDR3 bases: TGTGCCAGCAGCTTAGCGGCGGGGCGGAATACGCAGTATTTT. Protein product: CASSLAAGRNTQYF.

The V and J genes are TRBV14 and TRBJ2-1, with TRBD1 matching 9 bases. J gave up 9 bases and V 0 bases, and 15 bases lay outside the gene matches. The germline V gene encodes CDR1 SGHDN and CDR2 FVKESK. The CDR3 is 18 amino acids. CDR3 sequence reads: CASSQDLGQGSGRGEQFF. CDR3 sequence (DNA): TGTGCCAGCAGCCAAGATCTGGGACAGGGCTCGGGAAGGGGTGAGCAGTTCTTC. The entire variable domain, with the rest obtained from reference TRBV14 and TRBJ2-1, is as follows: EAGVTQFPSHSVIEKGQTVTLRCDPISGHDNLYWYRRVMGKEIKFLLHFVKESKQDESGMPNNRFLAERTGGTYSTLKVQPAELEDSGVYFCASSQDLGQGSGRGEQFFGPGTRLTVL.

V is TRBV11-3 and J is TRBJ1-2, with 10 positions matching TRBD1. There are 14 residues in the CDR3. The germline V gene has CDR1 SGHNT and CDR2 YENEEA. V dropped 9 bases and J dropped 2; count of bases not matched to a gene: 6. CDR3 residues: CARLPGQGNYGYTF. As DNA, the CDR3 is TGTGCCAGACTACCGGGACAGGGGAACTATGGCTACACCTTC.

The chain couples TRBV7-3 to TRBJ1-1; 7 bases agree with TRBD1. Germline V gives CDR1 SGHTA, CDR2 FQGTGA. This CDR3 has 14 amino acids. After removal of 5 bases from V and 1 base from J, the junction contained 4 bases not matched to a gene. The CDR3 is CASSRDRGNTEAFF. CDR3 sequence (DNA): TGTGCCAGCAGCCGGGACAGAGGGAACACTGAAGCTTTCTTT.